This T cell receptor (beta chain) was found in a study of cytomegalovirus exposure and HLA in healthy donors. This PCR relied on a set of 60 Vbeta primers and 13 Jbeta primers. Some clones are missing from TCRdb's copy, which holds only in-frame ones; the method was immunoSEQ multiplex PCR. The sample lists around 99,000 clones; 65% to 85% were seen once. Details on this clone: Its antigen is still unknown.

Donors in the study were healthy people who gave bone marrow. At sampling all donors were nominally healthy, likely with unrecorded immune exposures. The CDR3 contains 15 residues. V trimming: 5 bases; J trimming: 5 bases; junction bases outside the gene matches: 5. Germline-derived CDR1 and CDR2 are SGHTA and FQGTGA. Regarding the study as a whole: Near-uniform donor sequencing depth was presumed by presence/absence analyses.

The sequenced sample was PBMCs. The receptor's source is a man aged 35 to 55 in good health and CMV-seronegative. The chain uses TRBV7-3 and TRBJ2-5; 13 nucleotides align to TRBD2. The CDR3 region is CASSPTSGGRETQYF. CDR3 bases: TGTGCCAGCAGCCCGACTAGCGGGGGGCGGGAGACCCAGTACTTC.